The rows below give T cell receptor beta chains drawn from one sample of a study of blood T cell repertoires in COVID-19. The method was immunoSEQ multiplex PCR; TCRdb's version includes in-frame clones alone and lacks a portion of them. This table has some 31,000 clones, approximately 93% appearing once. Specimen: peripheral blood. The receptors here all came from a human donor in a cohort sampled during active COVID-19. Each CDR3 is given with its conserved first and last residue. Each record gives: V gene, J gene, clone size, D gene, CDR3 DNA, CDR3 protein. The D gene is left open where the match is weak. Clone size is given for some rows only: seen once, a few or many times, or a class if the clone is expanded.

>TRBV5-4|TRBJ1-3|-|-
TGTGCCAGCAGCTCCTACAGATTTAACACCATATATTTT
CASSSYRFNTIYF
>TRBV10-1|TRBJ2-3|-|-
TGCGCCAGCAGTGAAGTCGCGGGGAACACAGATACGCAGTATTTT
CASSEVAGNTDTQYF
>TRBV19|TRBJ2-1|-|TRBD2
TGTGCCAGTAGATTACTAGCGGGGGGGTACAATGAGCAGTTCTTC
CASRLLAGGYNEQFF
>TRBV20-1|TRBJ2-1|-|-
TGCAGTGCTAGTGGGGGCGCATGGAATGAGCAGTTCTTC
CSASGGAWNEQFF
>TRBV5-1|TRBJ2-1|-|TRBD2
TGCGCCAGCAGCTCGGGACTAGGTTTCAATGAGCAGTTCTTC
CASSSGLGFNEQFF
>TRBV18|TRBJ2-1|-|TRBD2
TGTGCCAGCACATGGACTAGCGGGGGCTTCAGCTCCTACAATGAGCAGTTCTTC
CASTWTSGGFSSYNEQFF
>TRBV9|TRBJ1-6|-|TRBD1
TGTGCCAGCAGCGGTGAACAGGGGGCGTTGTATAATTCACCCCTCCACTTT
CASSGEQGALYNSPLHF
>TRBV5-1|TRBJ1-2|few|TRBD1
TGCGCCAGCAGCATGTCGGGACAGGGGGCCGAGCTGGATGGCTACACCTTC
CASSMSGQGAELDGYTF
>TRBV21-1|TRBJ1-5|-|-
TGTGCCAGCAGCAAAGTCAGGGGTCGGCGCAATCAGCCCCAGCATTTT
CASSKVRGRRNQPQHF
>TRBV6-5|TRBJ2-1|-|-
TGTGCCAGCAGTTACGCGGAGATGACCTACAATGAGCAGTTCTTC
CASSYAEMTYNEQFF
>TRBV5-1|TRBJ1-1|-|TRBD1
TGCGCCAGCAGCACAGGGGGTAACACTGAAGCTTTCTTT
CASSTGGNTEAFF
>TRBV12-5|TRBJ2-1|-|TRBD2
TGTGCTAGTGGTTTGGGTTATAGCGGGGGGGCCGACAATGAGCAGTTCTTC
CASGLGYSGGADNEQFF